The sequence of this T cell receptor (beta chain) was determined in a study of blood T cell repertoires in COVID-19. Study at large: Italy, Spain and the United States were the sources of the convalescent and acute COVID-19 samples. PBMCs, B-cell-depleted T cells, or T cells provided the cDNA or gDNA that made up the material.

To note about this clone: Other DNA sequences within the sample encode an identical CDR3.

In the original analysis: From reference gene primer amplification, estimates of nucleated cell counts were derived. Only in-frame clones appear in the TCRdb table, and some are missing; sequencing was by immunoSEQ multiplex PCR. Clone size and V and J calls were adopted from that table, with D and trimming inferred from the DNA. The repertoire has tens of thousands of clones, more than 70% of them found once; the top ten carry roughly 4%. V lost 7 bases and J 7 bases, leaving 17 bases between the germline ends. Germline V lookup: CDR1 ENHRY, CDR2 SYGVKD. The CDR3 is made up of 14 amino acids. The TCR originated in a man between 65 and 85 years old with acute or convalescent COVID-19. The chain is built from TRBV10-3 and TRBJ2-1, with D perhaps TRBD2 (7 bases). Sequencing was performed on peripheral blood. The CDR3 is CAIKRGRGDNEQFF. The CDR3 region has the DNA TGTGCCATCAAACGGGGGAGGGGGGATAATGAGCAGTTCTTC.